A selection of T cell receptor beta chains follows, all from one sample in a study of blood T cell repertoires in COVID-19. TCRdb's table, derived via immunoSEQ multiplex PCR, lists solely in-frame clones and lacks some. The sample yields 110,000 to 150,000 clones, approximately 88% seen once. Sequencing was carried out using peripheral blood. Source of these receptors: a woman aged 45-60 years with acute or convalescent COVID-19. Both conserved end residues are part of each CDR3. The order of the fields is J gene, clone size, D gene, V gene, CDR3 protein, CDR3 DNA. The D gene is left open where the match is weak. Part of the rows lack a size; the others show once, few, many or a class for expanded clones.

j_gene: TRBJ1-4; abundance: NA; d_gene: TRBD1; v_gene: TRBV28; CDR3aa: CASSIDRAGKLFF; CDR3nt: TGTGCCAGCAGTATCGACAGGGCAGGAAAACTGTTTTTT
j_gene: TRBJ2-1; abundance: NA; d_gene: NA; v_gene: TRBV20-1; CDR3aa: CSASDDEQFF; CDR3nt: TGCAGTGCTAGTGACGATGAGCAGTTCTTC
j_gene: TRBJ2-1; abundance: once; d_gene: NA; v_gene: TRBV19; CDR3aa: CASSMQADYNEQFF; CDR3nt: TGTGCCAGTAGTATGCAAGCGGATTACAATGAGCAGTTCTTC
j_gene: TRBJ2-7; abundance: NA; d_gene: NA; v_gene: TRBV7-2; CDR3aa: CASSFSDGTYEQYF; CDR3nt: TGTGCCAGCAGCTTTTCCGACGGGACCTACGAGCAGTACTTC
j_gene: TRBJ1-1; abundance: once; d_gene: NA; v_gene: TRBV7-2; CDR3aa: CASSLVGRVRNTEAFF; CDR3nt: TGTGCCAGCAGCTTAGTCGGCAGGGTGCGGAACACTGAAGCTTTCTTT
j_gene: TRBJ2-7; abundance: few; d_gene: NA; v_gene: TRBV6-5; CDR3aa: CASSYGGANYEQYF; CDR3nt: TGTGCCAGCAGTTACGGTGGAGCGAACTACGAGCAGTACTTC
j_gene: TRBJ1-4; abundance: NA; d_gene: NA; v_gene: TRBV3-1/TRBV3-2; CDR3aa: CASRRSGEKLFF; CDR3nt: TGTGCCAGCAGACGATCGGGGGAAAAACTGTTTTTT
j_gene: TRBJ1-2; abundance: NA; d_gene: TRBD1; v_gene: TRBV25-1; CDR3aa: CASSASPGGNYGYTF; CDR3nt: TGTGCCAGCAGTGCTTCCCCAGGGGGAAACTATGGCTACACCTTC
j_gene: TRBJ1-4; abundance: NA; d_gene: NA; v_gene: TRBV9; CDR3aa: CASSVGVLNEKLFF; CDR3nt: TGTGCCAGCAGCGTAGGTGTTCTTAATGAAAAACTGTTTTTT
j_gene: TRBJ2-1; abundance: NA; d_gene: TRBD2; v_gene: TRBV7-2; CDR3aa: CASSLGLAGGHNEQFF; CDR3nt: TGTGCCAGCAGCTTAGGTTTAGCGGGAGGGCACAATGAGCAGTTCTTC
j_gene: TRBJ1-2; abundance: NA; d_gene: NA; v_gene: TRBV28; CDR3aa: CASSFRGSSLYGYTF; CDR3nt: TGTGCCAGCAGTTTTAGAGGCAGCTCTTTGTATGGCTACACCTTC
j_gene: TRBJ1-6; abundance: NA; d_gene: NA; v_gene: TRBV7-9; CDR3aa: CASRPRTDGSLYNSPLHF; CDR3nt: TGTGCCAGCAGACCGAGGACAGATGGGAGTCTCTATAATTCACCCCTCCACTTT
j_gene: TRBJ1-1; abundance: once; d_gene: NA; v_gene: TRBV28; CDR3aa: CASSLGGGYTEAFF; CDR3nt: TGTGCCAGCAGTTTGGGAGGGGGGTACACTGAAGCTTTCTTT
j_gene: TRBJ1-1; abundance: NA; d_gene: NA; v_gene: TRBV25-1; CDR3aa: CASSDPRTDGRAFF; CDR3nt: TGTGCCAGCAGTGACCCCCGGACTGACGGCAGGGCTTTCTTT
j_gene: TRBJ2-7; abundance: NA; d_gene: NA; v_gene: TRBV5-4; CDR3aa: CASSFLREGGYEQYF; CDR3nt: TGTGCCAGCAGCTTTCTTCGGGAAGGGGGATACGAGCAGTACTTC
j_gene: TRBJ1-5; abundance: NA; d_gene: TRBD1; v_gene: TRBV9; CDR3aa: CASSARQGGQPQHF; CDR3nt: TGTGCCAGCAGCGCGAGACAGGGCGGTCAGCCCCAGCATTTT
j_gene: TRBJ2-7; abundance: NA; d_gene: NA; v_gene: TRBV10-2; CDR3aa: CAISTTSYEQYF; CDR3nt: TGCGCCATTTCGACTACCTCCTACGAGCAGTACTTC
j_gene: TRBJ1-2; abundance: NA; d_gene: NA; v_gene: TRBV30; CDR3aa: CAWSVPAPAVLYGYTF; CDR3nt: TGTGCCTGGAGTGTACCGGCCCCGGCGGTACTCTATGGCTACACCTTC
j_gene: TRBJ2-2; abundance: NA; d_gene: TRBD1; v_gene: TRBV9; CDR3aa: CASAEGDRGRTGELFF; CDR3nt: TGTGCCAGTGCAGAGGGGGACAGGGGACGGACCGGGGAGCTGTTTTTT
j_gene: TRBJ2-7; abundance: NA; d_gene: TRBD2; v_gene: TRBV6-5; CDR3aa: CATAGGGRYEQYF; CDR3nt: TGTGCCACTGCGGGAGGAGGAAGGTACGAGCAGTACTTC
j_gene: TRBJ2-7; abundance: once; d_gene: TRBD2; v_gene: TRBV10-3; CDR3aa: CATAIAGEPEQYF; CDR3nt: TGTGCCACCGCCATAGCGGGAGAGCCCGAGCAGTACTTC
j_gene: TRBJ1-1; abundance: few; d_gene: TRBD1; v_gene: TRBV7-9; CDR3aa: CASSLLQGAVAEAFF; CDR3nt: TGTGCCAGCAGCTTATTGCAGGGGGCGGTCGCTGAAGCTTTCTTT
j_gene: TRBJ2-5; abundance: NA; d_gene: NA; v_gene: TRBV14; CDR3aa: CASSQELTGQGTQYF; CDR3nt: TGTGCCAGCAGCCAAGAACTGACAGGTCAGGGGACCCAGTACTTC
j_gene: TRBJ1-4; abundance: NA; d_gene: NA; v_gene: TRBV19; CDR3aa: CASSRGNPNEKLFF; CDR3nt: TGTGCCAGTAGTCGGGGGAACCCCAATGAAAAACTGTTTTTT
j_gene: TRBJ2-3; abundance: NA; d_gene: NA; v_gene: TRBV5-5; CDR3aa: CASSSRQTSTDTQYF; CDR3nt: TGTGCCAGCAGCTCGCGACAGACTAGCACAGATACGCAGTATTTT
j_gene: TRBJ2-2; abundance: NA; d_gene: NA; v_gene: TRBV11-2; CDR3aa: CASSLNSVGELFF; CDR3nt: TGTGCCAGCAGCTTAAATAGCGTCGGGGAGCTGTTTTTT
j_gene: TRBJ2-1; abundance: NA; d_gene: TRBD1; v_gene: TRBV7-9; CDR3aa: CASSQRGLTYNEQFF; CDR3nt: TGTGCCAGCAGCCAAAGGGGGCTGACCTACAATGAGCAGTTCTTC
j_gene: TRBJ1-2; abundance: NA; d_gene: TRBD1; v_gene: TRBV5-1; CDR3aa: CASSAGQGAYGYTF; CDR3nt: TGCGCCAGCAGCGCTGGACAGGGTGCCTATGGCTACACCTTC
j_gene: TRBJ2-2; abundance: NA; d_gene: TRBD1; v_gene: TRBV15; CDR3aa: CATSRDRAAGELFF; CDR3nt: TGTGCCACCAGCAGGGACAGGGCGGCCGGGGAGCTGTTTTTT
j_gene: TRBJ1-2; abundance: NA; d_gene: TRBD1; v_gene: TRBV2; CDR3aa: CASSLDRAGNYGYTF; CDR3nt: TGTGCCAGCAGTCTGGACAGGGCGGGCAACTATGGCTACACCTTC
j_gene: TRBJ2-2; abundance: NA; d_gene: TRBD2; v_gene: TRBV10-1; CDR3aa: CASSDRTGGTGELFF; CDR3nt: TGCGCCAGCAGTGACAGAACGGGAGGCACCGGGGAGCTGTTTTTT
j_gene: TRBJ1-1; abundance: NA; d_gene: TRBD1; v_gene: TRBV5-1; CDR3aa: CASSLASGTGTNTEAFF; CDR3nt: TGCGCCAGCAGCTTGGCCTCAGGGACAGGGACGAACACTGAAGCTTTCTTT
j_gene: TRBJ2-3; abundance: NA; d_gene: NA; v_gene: TRBV5-6; CDR3aa: CASSLANYGGTDTQYF; CDR3nt: TGTGCCAGCAGCTTGGCCAATTACGGAGGCACAGATACGCAGTATTTT
j_gene: TRBJ1-6; abundance: once; d_gene: NA; v_gene: TRBV4-2; CDR3aa: CASSQDLDQGYNSPLHF; CDR3nt: TGTGCCAGCAGCCAAGATCTAGACCAGGGTTATAATTCACCCCTCCACTTT
j_gene: TRBJ1-5; abundance: NA; d_gene: NA; v_gene: TRBV10-3; CDR3aa: CAISDSAGKNQPQHF; CDR3nt: TGTGCCATCAGTGACTCGGCGGGTAAGAATCAGCCCCAGCATTTT
j_gene: TRBJ2-2; abundance: NA; d_gene: TRBD1; v_gene: TRBV2; CDR3aa: CASKDRGGTEELFF; CDR3nt: TGTGCCAGCAAGGACAGGGGGGGTACCGAGGAGCTGTTTTTT
j_gene: TRBJ1-1; abundance: NA; d_gene: NA; v_gene: TRBV7-9; CDR3aa: CASSQFVSSTEAFF; CDR3nt: TGTGCCAGCAGCCAGTTCGTCAGTTCCACTGAAGCTTTCTTT
j_gene: TRBJ1-5; abundance: NA; d_gene: TRBD1; v_gene: TRBV18; CDR3aa: CASSPDRDQPQHF; CDR3nt: TGTGCCAGCTCACCGGACAGGGATCAGCCCCAGCATTTT
j_gene: TRBJ1-2; abundance: NA; d_gene: NA; v_gene: TRBV4-1; CDR3aa: CASSLRVGDYGYTF; CDR3nt: TGCGCCAGCAGCCTCCGGGTAGGGGACTATGGCTACACCTTC
j_gene: TRBJ1-5; abundance: NA; d_gene: NA; v_gene: TRBV2; CDR3aa: CASSEQGSSSNQPQHF; CDR3nt: TGTGCCAGCAGCGAACAGGGCTCTTCGAGCAATCAGCCCCAGCATTTT
j_gene: TRBJ2-2; abundance: NA; d_gene: NA; v_gene: TRBV29-1; CDR3aa: CSGIVGTTNTGELFF; CDR3nt: TGCAGCGGTATAGTCGGGACAACGAACACCGGGGAGCTGTTTTTT
j_gene: TRBJ2-1; abundance: NA; d_gene: TRBD2; v_gene: TRBV11-3; CDR3aa: CASSPRTSGSTEQFF; CDR3nt: TGTGCCAGCAGCCCCAGGACTAGCGGGAGTACTGAGCAGTTCTTC
j_gene: TRBJ2-1; abundance: NA; d_gene: NA; v_gene: TRBV7-3; CDR3aa: CASSSTGPNRGNEQFF; CDR3nt: TGTGCCAGCAGCTCGACAGGACCCAATCGGGGCAATGAGCAGTTCTTC
j_gene: TRBJ1-1; abundance: NA; d_gene: TRBD1; v_gene: TRBV4-2; CDR3aa: CASSHDSGTENTEAFF; CDR3nt: TGTGCCAGCAGCCATGACTCCGGGACAGAGAACACTGAAGCTTTCTTT
j_gene: TRBJ2-7; abundance: NA; d_gene: TRBD2; v_gene: TRBV11-2; CDR3aa: CASSSLFGGRSSYEQYF; CDR3nt: TGTGCCAGCAGCTCCTTGTTTGGCGGGAGGAGCTCCTACGAGCAGTACTTC
j_gene: TRBJ2-2; abundance: NA; d_gene: TRBD1; v_gene: TRBV7-8; CDR3aa: CASSLVYGTGGSGELFF; CDR3nt: TGTGCCAGCAGCTTAGTTTACGGGACAGGGGGTTCCGGGGAGCTGTTTTTT
j_gene: TRBJ1-2; abundance: NA; d_gene: NA; v_gene: TRBV19; CDR3aa: CASSIAGWIYGYTF; CDR3nt: TGTGCCAGTAGTATAGCAGGGTGGATCTATGGCTACACCTTC
j_gene: TRBJ1-1; abundance: NA; d_gene: TRBD1; v_gene: TRBV6-6; CDR3aa: CASNLLGQGGTEAFF; CDR3nt: TGTGCCAGCAACTTACTGGGACAGGGGGGCACTGAAGCTTTCTTT
j_gene: TRBJ2-1; abundance: once; d_gene: NA; v_gene: TRBV5-4; CDR3aa: CASSLARGAVIYNEQFF; CDR3nt: TGTGCCAGCAGCTTAGCTCGGGGGGCTGTCATCTACAATGAGCAGTTCTTC
j_gene: TRBJ2-7; abundance: NA; d_gene: TRBD2; v_gene: TRBV7-8; CDR3aa: CASSPESGASIEQYF; CDR3nt: TGTGCCAGCAGCCCAGAGAGCGGGGCCTCTATCGAGCAGTACTTC